Each of the 17 T cell receptor beta chains below was sequenced from the same sample in a study of shared clonotypes between healthy human individuals. Only in-frame clones appear in the TCRdb table, and some are missing; sequencing was by immunoSEQ multiplex PCR. The sample includes a few million clones, more than 90% seen only once; the top ten take over 0.12%. Sequencing was performed on naive CD4+ T cells sorted from blood. Subset given: CD45RA+ positively selected. The receptors here all came from a man younger than 30 in good health.

The chain has TRBV5-1 and TRBJ2-3; possibly TRBD2 for D (6 bases). The V and J ends lost 5 bases and 4 bases respectively, with 17 bases between them. Looked up from germline, CDR1 is SGHRS and CDR2 is YFSETQ. The CDR3 is 15 residues long. The CDR3 DNA reads as TGCGCCAGCAGAACTTTGAGGGACTCCCCAGATACGCAGTATTTT. Translated, it gives CASRTLRDSPDTQYF.

Comments on this clone: The sample contains more than one DNA sequence encoding this CDR3. This chain uses TRBV19 with TRBJ1-1; D remains ambiguous. The CDR3 runs to 13 residues. Trimming left V 2 bases short and J 1 base short, with 5 bases between. Germline V gene sequence: CDR1 LNHDA, CDR2 SQIVND (reference sequence). This CDR3 reads CASSITANTEAFF. CDR3 DNA: TGTGCCAGTAGTATAACCGCGAACACTGAAGCTTTCTTT.

A single count supports this clone. This sequence joins TRBV18 and TRBJ2-2; 10 nucleotides match TRBD2. The CDR3 loop spans 18 amino acids. CDR1 KGHSH and CDR2 LQKENI come from the germline V gene. V gave up 3 bases and J gave up 4 bases; unmatched junction bases: 11. The CDR3 sequence is CASSPERWTSGFTGELFF. CDR3 coding DNA: TGTGCCAGCTCACCCGAACGGTGGACTAGCGGTTTCACCGGGGAGCTGTTTTTT.

The chain has TRBV14 and TRBJ2-5; 7 bases match TRBD1. Germline V gives CDR1 SGHDN, CDR2 FVKESK. J lost 3 bases, V lost 4 bases, and 5 bases had no gene match. The CDR3 length is 14 residues. CDR3 sequence: CASSPRGNKETQYF. CDR3 bases: TGTGCCAGCAGCCCCAGGGGGAACAAAGAGACCCAGTACTTC.

V and J are TRBV6-5 and TRBJ1-1; D uncertain. This CDR3 comprises 14 residues. Trimming cost V 8 bases and J 0 bases, with 13 bases left between them. Germline values: CDR1 MNHEY, CDR2 SVGAGI. Here the CDR3 DNA reads TGTGCCAGCGGATCCGGGAGGCTGAACACTGAAGCTTTCTTT. It encodes CASGSGRLNTEAFF.

The chain employs TRBV7-6 and TRBJ1-2; D gene uncertain. The V end was cut by 1 base, the J end by 9 bases, with 15 bases between. CDR1 and CDR2 from the germline V gene are SGHVS and FNYEAQ. The CDR3 is 14 amino acids. CDR3 sequence reads: CASSLDPGSKSYTF. CDR3 coding DNA: TGTGCCAGCAGCTTAGATCCAGGTTCTAAAAGCTACACCTTC.

The gene calls are TRBV2 and TRBJ2-6, with unresolved D. CDR1 and CDR2 (germline): SNHLY, FYNNEI. This CDR3 is 14 amino acids long. V lost 5 bases, J lost 2 bases, and 7 bases lay in between. The CDR3, as DNA: TGTGCCAGCAGTATATCCCCTGGGGCCAACGTCCTGACTTTC. Translation: CASSISPGANVLTF.

In the case of this clone: The sample has other DNA sequences that encode this CDR3 too. The V and J genes are TRBV7-2 and TRBJ2-2, with no clear D. The CDR3 is 14 amino acids. CDR1 is SGHTA and CDR2 is FQGNSA in the germline V gene. V was pared by 5 bases and J by 4 bases, with 11 bases between. Written as DNA, the CDR3 is TGTGCCAGCAGCCCCTCGGGCGGCACCGGGGAGCTGTTTTTT. Translating gives CASSPSGGTGELFF.

This clone was found once. The CDR3, as DNA: TGTGCCAGCGCTCGGCGGGAGTACACCGGGGAGCTGTTTTTT. This gives the protein CASARREYTGELFF. V usage is TRBV5-6 and J usage is TRBJ2-2, with 7 bases matching TRBD2. This CDR3 contains 14 residues. Germline CDR1 SGHDT, CDR2 YYEEEE. J gave up 3 bases and V 7 bases, and 6 bases lay outside the gene matches.

Details on this clone: Different DNA sequences within this sample yield the same CDR3. V gene TRBV18 combines with J gene TRBJ1-4; no firm D call. Deletions cut 0 bases from V and 8 bases from J, with 7 bases between. CDR1 and CDR2 (germline): KGHSH, LQKENI. The CDR3 sequence is 13 residues long. For the CDR3, the DNA is TGTGCCAGCTCACCACCGCCGGGGGAAAAACTGTTTTTT. It translates to CASSPPPGEKLFF.

CDR3 nucleotide sequence: TGTGCCAGCAGTTTCGGCAGTTTGAACACTGAAGCTTTCTTT. As protein: CASSFGSLNTEAFF. The chain has TRBV6-5 and TRBJ1-1, with D hard to call. V was clipped by 4 bases and J by 0 bases, with 9 bases between them. The CDR3 sequence is 14 residues long. CDR1 and CDR2 from the germline V gene are MNHEY and SVGAGI.

This chain connects TRBV5-6 to TRBJ2-7, with TRBD2 matching over 9 bases. The length of the CDR3 is 15 residues. The germline V gene has CDR1 SGHDT and CDR2 YYEEEE. Losses at the gene ends were 5 bases for V and 3 bases for J; bases not matched to a gene: 9. The chain's CDR3 is CASRQGLAQFYEQYF. In DNA form, the CDR3 reads TGTGCCAGCAGGCAAGGACTAGCGCAGTTCTACGAGCAGTACTTC. Filled out from reference TRBV5-6 and TRBJ2-7, the complete variable domain reads DAGVTQSPTHLIKTRGQQVTLRCSPKSGHDTVSWYQQALGQGPQFIFQYYEEEERQRGNFPDRFSGHQFPNYSSELNVNALLLGDSALYLCASRQGLAQFYEQYFGPGTRLTVT.

The V and J genes are TRBV9 and TRBJ1-3, with 8 nucleotides matching TRBD1. Germline assignment: CDR1 SGDLS and CDR2 YYNGEE. The CDR3 has 17 amino acids. V lost 0 bases and J lost 3; bases outside the gene matches: 8. The CDR3 reads CASSVDSRQGYGNTIYF. The CDR3 DNA reads as TGTGCCAGCAGCGTAGATTCCAGACAGGGGTATGGAAACACCATATATTTT.

About this clone itself: The same CDR3 can be traced to other DNA sequences in this sample. This chain joins TRBV7-9 and TRBJ1-2; D might be TRBD1 (6 bases). CDR1 is SEHNR, CDR2 FQNEAQ, per germline (reference sequence). This CDR3 spans 13 amino acids. V was clipped by 4 bases and J by 3 bases, with 9 bases between them. The CDR3 region is CASSSGGHYGYTF. The CDR3, as DNA: TGTGCCAGCAGCTCCGGGGGCCACTATGGCTACACCTTC.

CDR3 in amino acids: CASSYSFTGTPRSYEQYF. The CDR3 region has the DNA TGTGCCAGCAGCTACTCGTTTACCGGGACACCTCGCTCCTACGAGCAGTACTTC. The V call is TRBV5-8, the J call TRBJ2-7; tentatively, D is TRBD1 (6 bases). The length of the CDR3 is 18 residues. Germline loops: CDR1 SGHTS, CDR2 YDEGEE. Trimming removed 3 bases at V and 0 bases at J, with 22 bases between.

The chain joins TRBV30 to TRBJ1-1, with a weak D call TRBD1 (5 bases). Trimming left V 3 bases short and J 3 bases short, with 11 bases between. The CDR3 totals 13 residues. CDR1 and CDR2 from the germline V gene are GTSNPN and SVGIG (reference sequence). The CDR3 nucleotides are TGTGCCTGGAGCCCAGCAGGGTACACTGAAGCTTTCTTT. The encoded protein is CAWSPAGYTEAFF. Supplemented by reference TRBV30 and TRBJ1-1, the full variable domain reads SQTIHQWPATLVQPVGSPLSLECTVEGTSNPNLYWYRQAAGRGLQLLFYSVGIGQISSEVPQNLSASRPQDRQFILSSKKLLLSDSGFYLCAWSPAGYTEAFFGQGTRLTVV.

This clone has only a few counts. Other nucleotide sequences in the sample specify the same CDR3. This rearrangement joins TRBV7-2 to TRBJ2-7, with 11 bases aligning to TRBD2. The CDR3 extends over 15 amino acids. The V gene end was trimmed by 1 base and the J gene end by 2 bases; junction bases not matched to a gene: 1. Looked up from germline, CDR1 is SGHTA and CDR2 is FQGNSA. The CDR3, as DNA: TGTGCCAGCAGCTTAGGACTAGCGGGAACCTACGAGCAGTACTTC. Its translation: CASSLGLAGTYEQYF.